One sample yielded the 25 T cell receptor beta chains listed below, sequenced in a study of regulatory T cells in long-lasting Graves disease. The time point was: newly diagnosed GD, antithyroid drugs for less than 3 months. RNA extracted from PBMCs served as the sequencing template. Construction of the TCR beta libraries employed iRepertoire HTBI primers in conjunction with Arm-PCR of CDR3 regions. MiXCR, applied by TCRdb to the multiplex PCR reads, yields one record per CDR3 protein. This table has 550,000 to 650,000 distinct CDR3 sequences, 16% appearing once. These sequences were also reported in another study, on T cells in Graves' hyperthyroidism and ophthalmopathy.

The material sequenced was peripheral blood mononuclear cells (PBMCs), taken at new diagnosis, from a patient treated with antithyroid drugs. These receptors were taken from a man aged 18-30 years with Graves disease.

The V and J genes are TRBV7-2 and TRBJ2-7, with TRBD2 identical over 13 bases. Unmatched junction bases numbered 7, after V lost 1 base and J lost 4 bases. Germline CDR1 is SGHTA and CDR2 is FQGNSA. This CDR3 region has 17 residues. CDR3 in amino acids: CASSLVGTSGIVYEQYF. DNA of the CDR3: TGTGCCAGCAGCTTAGTCGGGACTAGCGGGATAGTGTACGAGCAGTACTTC.

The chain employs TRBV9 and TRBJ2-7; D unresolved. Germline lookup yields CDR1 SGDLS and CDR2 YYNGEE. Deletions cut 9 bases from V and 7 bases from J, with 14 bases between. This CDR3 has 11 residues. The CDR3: CAIKGDGEQYF. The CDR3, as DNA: TGTGCCATCAAAGGAGACGGAGAGCAGTACTTC.

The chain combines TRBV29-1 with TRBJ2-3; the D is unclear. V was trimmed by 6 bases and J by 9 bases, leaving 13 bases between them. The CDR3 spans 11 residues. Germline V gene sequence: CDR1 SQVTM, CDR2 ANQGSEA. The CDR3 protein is CSVDGGHTQYF. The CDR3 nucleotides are TGCAGCGTCGACGGTGGGCACACGCAGTATTTT.

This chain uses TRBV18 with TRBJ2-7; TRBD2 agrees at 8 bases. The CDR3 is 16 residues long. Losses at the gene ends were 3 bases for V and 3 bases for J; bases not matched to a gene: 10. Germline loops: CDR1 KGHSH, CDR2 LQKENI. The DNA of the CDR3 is TGTGCCAGCTCACCGGGCCGAGCGGGAGCTGACTACGAGCAGTACTTC. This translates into CASSPGRAGADYEQYF.

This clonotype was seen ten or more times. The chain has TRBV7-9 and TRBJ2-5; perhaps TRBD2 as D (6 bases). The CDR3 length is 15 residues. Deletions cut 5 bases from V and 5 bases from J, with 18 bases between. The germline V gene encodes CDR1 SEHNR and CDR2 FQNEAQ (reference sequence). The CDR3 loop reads CASSPSMRDVETQYF. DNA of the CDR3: TGTGCCAGCAGCCCTTCTATGCGGGACGTGGAGACCCAGTACTTC.

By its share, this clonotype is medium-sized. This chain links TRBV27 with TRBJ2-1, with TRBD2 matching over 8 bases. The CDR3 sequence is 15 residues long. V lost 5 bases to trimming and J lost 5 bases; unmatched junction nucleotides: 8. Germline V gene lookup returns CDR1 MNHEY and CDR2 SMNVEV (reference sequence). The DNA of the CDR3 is TGTGCCAGCAGTCCGGGACTAGGCCTACACAATGAGCAGTTCTTC. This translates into CASSPGLGLHNEQFF.

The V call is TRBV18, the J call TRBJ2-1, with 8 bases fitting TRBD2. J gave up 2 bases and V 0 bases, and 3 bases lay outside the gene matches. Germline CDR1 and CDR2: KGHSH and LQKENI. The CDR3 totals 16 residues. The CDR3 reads CASSPPSGSTYNEQFF. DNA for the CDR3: TGTGCCAGCTCACCACCGAGCGGGAGCACCTACAATGAGCAGTTCTTC.

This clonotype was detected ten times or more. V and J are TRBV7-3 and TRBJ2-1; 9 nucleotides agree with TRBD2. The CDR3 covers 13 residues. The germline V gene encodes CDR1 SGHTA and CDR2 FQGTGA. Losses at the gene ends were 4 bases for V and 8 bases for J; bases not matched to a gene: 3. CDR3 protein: CASSSRTSDEQFF. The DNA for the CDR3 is TGTGCCAGCAGCTCCCGGACTAGCGATGAGCAGTTCTTC.

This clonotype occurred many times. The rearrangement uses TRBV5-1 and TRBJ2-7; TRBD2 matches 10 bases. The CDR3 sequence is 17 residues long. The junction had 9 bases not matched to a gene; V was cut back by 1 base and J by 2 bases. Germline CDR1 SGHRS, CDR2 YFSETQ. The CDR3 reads CASSLISSGSFTYEQYF. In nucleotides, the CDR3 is TGCGCCAGCAGCTTGATTTCTAGCGGGAGTTTCACCTACGAGCAGTACTTC.

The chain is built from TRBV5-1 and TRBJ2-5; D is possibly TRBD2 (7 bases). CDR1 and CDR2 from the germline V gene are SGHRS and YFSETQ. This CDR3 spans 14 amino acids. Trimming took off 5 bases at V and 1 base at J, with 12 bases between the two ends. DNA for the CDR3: TGCGCCAGCAGTAAAGGGGGGGTCCAAGAGACCCAGTACTTC. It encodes CASSKGGVQETQYF. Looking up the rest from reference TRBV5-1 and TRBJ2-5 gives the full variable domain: KAGVTQTPRYLIKTRGQQVTLSCSPISGHRSVSWYQQTPGQGLQFLFEYFSETQRNKGNFPGRFSGRQFSNSRSEMNVSTLELGDSALYLCASSKGGVQETQYFGPGTRLLVL.

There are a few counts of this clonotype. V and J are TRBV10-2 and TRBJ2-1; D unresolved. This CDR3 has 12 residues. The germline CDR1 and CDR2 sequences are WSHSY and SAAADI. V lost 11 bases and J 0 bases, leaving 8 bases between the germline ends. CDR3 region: CASGYSYNEQFF. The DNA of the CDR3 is TGCGCCTCTGGGTACTCCTACAATGAGCAGTTCTTC.

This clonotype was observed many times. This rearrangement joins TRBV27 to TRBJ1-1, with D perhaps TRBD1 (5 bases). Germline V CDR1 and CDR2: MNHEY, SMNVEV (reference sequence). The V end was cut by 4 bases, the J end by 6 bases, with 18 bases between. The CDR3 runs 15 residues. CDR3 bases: TGTGCCAGCAGTTCTCCAGGGCCCCGTGGCCCTGAAGCTTTCTTT. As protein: CASSSPGPRGPEAFF.

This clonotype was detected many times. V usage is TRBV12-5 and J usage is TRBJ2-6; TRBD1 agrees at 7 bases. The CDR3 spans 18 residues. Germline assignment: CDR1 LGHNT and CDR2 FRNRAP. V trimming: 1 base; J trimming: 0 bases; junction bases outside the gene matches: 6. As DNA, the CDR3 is TGTGCTAGTGGTTTGGGATGGACAGGCCCCTCTGGGGCCAACGTCCTGACTTTC. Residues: CASGLGWTGPSGANVLTF.

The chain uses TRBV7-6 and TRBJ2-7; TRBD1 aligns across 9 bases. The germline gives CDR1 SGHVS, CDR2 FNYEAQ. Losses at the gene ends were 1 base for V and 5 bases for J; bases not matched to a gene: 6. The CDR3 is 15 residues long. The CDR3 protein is CASSLVVGTGNEQYF. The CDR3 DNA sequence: TGTGCCAGCAGCTTAGTTGTCGGGACAGGGAACGAGCAGTACTTC.

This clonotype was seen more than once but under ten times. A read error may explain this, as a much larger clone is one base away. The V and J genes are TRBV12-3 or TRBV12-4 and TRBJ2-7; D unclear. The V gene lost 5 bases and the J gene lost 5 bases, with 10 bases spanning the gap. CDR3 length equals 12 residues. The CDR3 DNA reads TGTGCCAGCAGTCCCGTCCCCCACGAGCAGTACTTC. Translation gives CASSPVPHEQYF.

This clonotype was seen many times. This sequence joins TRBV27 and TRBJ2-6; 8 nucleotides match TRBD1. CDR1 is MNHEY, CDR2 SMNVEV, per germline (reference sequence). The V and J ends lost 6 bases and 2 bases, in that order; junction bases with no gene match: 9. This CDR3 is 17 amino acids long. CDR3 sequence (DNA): TGTGCCAGCAGCGAGGACAGGGCAATTGCTGGGGCCAACGTCCTGACTTTC. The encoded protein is CASSEDRAIAGANVLTF.

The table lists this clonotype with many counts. DNA of the CDR3: TGCAGCGTTGAAGAAAGGCGTAGCACTGAAGCTTTCTTT. It is translated as CSVEERRSTEAFF. V usage is TRBV29-1 and J usage is TRBJ1-1; D not resolved. The CDR3 is 13 amino acids. Per the germline V gene, CDR1 is SQVTM and CDR2 is ANQGSEA. V lost 0 bases, J lost 4 bases, and 9 bases lay in between.

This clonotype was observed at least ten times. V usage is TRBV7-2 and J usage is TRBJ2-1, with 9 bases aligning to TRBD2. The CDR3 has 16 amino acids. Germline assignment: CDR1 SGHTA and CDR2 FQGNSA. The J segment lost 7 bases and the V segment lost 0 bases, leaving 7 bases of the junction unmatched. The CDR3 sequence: CASSLALAGSRNEQFF. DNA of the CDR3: TGTGCCAGCAGCTTAGCCCTAGCGGGATCGCGGAATGAGCAGTTCTTC.

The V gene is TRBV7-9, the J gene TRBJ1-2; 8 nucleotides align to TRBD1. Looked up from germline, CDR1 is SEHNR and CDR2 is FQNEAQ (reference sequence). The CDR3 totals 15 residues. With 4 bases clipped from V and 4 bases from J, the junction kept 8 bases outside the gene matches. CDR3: CASSSGAGGSYGYTF. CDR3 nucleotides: TGTGCCAGCAGCTCCGGAGCAGGGGGCTCCTATGGCTACACCTTC.

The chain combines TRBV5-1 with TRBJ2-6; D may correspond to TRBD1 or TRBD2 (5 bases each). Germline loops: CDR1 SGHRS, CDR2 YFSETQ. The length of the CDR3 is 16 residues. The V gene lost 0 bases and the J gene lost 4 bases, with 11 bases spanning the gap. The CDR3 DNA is TGCGCCAGCAGCTTGGTATTGGGGGTCGGGGCCAACGTCCTGACTTTC. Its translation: CASSLVLGVGANVLTF. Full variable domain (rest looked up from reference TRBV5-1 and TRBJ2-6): KAGVTQTPRYLIKTRGQQVTLSCSPISGHRSVSWYQQTPGQGLQFLFEYFSETQRNKGNFPGRFSGRQFSNSRSEMNVSTLELGDSALYLCASSLVLGVGANVLTFGAGSRLTVL.

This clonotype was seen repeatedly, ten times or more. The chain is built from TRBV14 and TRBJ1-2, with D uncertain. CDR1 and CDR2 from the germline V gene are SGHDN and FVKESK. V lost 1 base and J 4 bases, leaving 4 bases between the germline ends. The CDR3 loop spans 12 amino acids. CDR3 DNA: TGTGCCAGCAGCCAAGGAGCCTATGGCTACACCTTC. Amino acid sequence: CASSQGAYGYTF.

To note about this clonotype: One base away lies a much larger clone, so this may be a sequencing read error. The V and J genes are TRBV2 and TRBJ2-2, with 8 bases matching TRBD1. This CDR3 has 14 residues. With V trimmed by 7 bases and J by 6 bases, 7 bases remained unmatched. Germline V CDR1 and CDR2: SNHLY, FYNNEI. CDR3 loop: CASNGQGSAGELFF. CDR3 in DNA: TGTGCCAGCAATGGACAGGGTTCCGCCGGGGAGCTGTTTTTT.

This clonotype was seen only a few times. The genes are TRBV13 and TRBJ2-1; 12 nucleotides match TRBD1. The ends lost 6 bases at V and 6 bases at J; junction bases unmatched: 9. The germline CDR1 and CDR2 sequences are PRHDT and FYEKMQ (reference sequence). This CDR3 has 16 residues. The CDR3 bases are TGTGCCAGCAGTTGGGGGACAGGGGGCATCGGCAATGAGCAGTTCTTC. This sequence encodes CASSWGTGGIGNEQFF.

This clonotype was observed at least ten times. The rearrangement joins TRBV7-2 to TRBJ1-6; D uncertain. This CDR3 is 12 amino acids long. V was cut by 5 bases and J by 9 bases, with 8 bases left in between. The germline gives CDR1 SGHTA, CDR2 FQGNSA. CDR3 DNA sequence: TGTGCCAGCAGCCTGATGGGTTCACCCCTCCACTTT. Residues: CASSLMGSPLHF.

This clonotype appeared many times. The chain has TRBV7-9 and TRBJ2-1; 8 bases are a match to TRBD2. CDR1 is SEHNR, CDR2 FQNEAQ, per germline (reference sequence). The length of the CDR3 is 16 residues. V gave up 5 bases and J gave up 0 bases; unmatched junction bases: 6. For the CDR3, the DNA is TGTGCCAGCAGCCCCTTAGCGGGGCCCTCCTACAATGAGCAGTTCTTC. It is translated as CASSPLAGPSYNEQFF.